A selection of T cell receptor beta chains follows, all from one sample in a study of cytomegalovirus exposure and HLA in healthy donors. Here immunoSEQ multiplex PCR was the method, and the copy in TCRdb shows in-frame clones only, minus some. The sample includes 100,000 to 150,000 clones, around 75% of them seen just once. The sequencing input was PBMCs. These receptors came from a woman aged 50 to 60 in good health and CMV-seronegative. CDR3s include the opening cysteine and the closing phenylalanine or tryptophan. The D gene is left open where the match is weak. The size field is filled for only some rows; it gives once, few, many or a size class.

CDR3 protein: CASSLDGANSNTGELFF
CDR3 DNA: TGTGCCAGCAGCTTAGACGGAGCGAACTCAAACACCGGGGAGCTGTTTTTT
D gene: -
V gene: TRBV7-8
clone size: -
J gene: TRBJ2-2

CDR3 protein: CASRGTGGDEQYF
CDR3 DNA: TGTGCCAGCAGAGGGACAGGGGGCGACGAGCAGTACTTC
D gene: TRBD1
V gene: TRBV6-5
clone size: -
J gene: TRBJ2-7

CDR3 protein: CASSVPGLAGGPTDTQYF
CDR3 DNA: TGTGCCAGCAGCGTCCCGGGACTAGCGGGAGGACCCACAGATACGCAGTATTTT
D gene: TRBD2
V gene: TRBV11-2
clone size: -
J gene: TRBJ2-3

CDR3 protein: CASRTGTGGQPQHF
CDR3 DNA: TGTGCCAGTAGAACCGGGACAGGGGGTCAGCCCCAGCATTTT
D gene: TRBD1
V gene: TRBV19
clone size: -
J gene: TRBJ1-5

CDR3 protein: CASSLLAGTGELFF
CDR3 DNA: TGTGCCAGCAGTTTACTAGCGGGAACCGGGGAGCTGTTTTTT
D gene: TRBD2
V gene: TRBV27
clone size: few
J gene: TRBJ2-2

CDR3 protein: CASSLSGTSAGELFF
CDR3 DNA: TGTGCCAGCAGCTTGTCCGGGACTAGCGCCGGGGAGCTGTTTTTT
D gene: TRBD2
V gene: TRBV5-4
clone size: -
J gene: TRBJ2-2

CDR3 protein: CASSQVGQGDYEQYF
CDR3 DNA: TGTGCCAGCAGCCAAGTGGGACAGGGGGACTACGAGCAGTACTTC
D gene: TRBD1
V gene: TRBV14
clone size: -
J gene: TRBJ2-7

CDR3 protein: CASSLWTPNTGELFF
CDR3 DNA: TGTGCCAGCAGTTTATGGACTCCGAACACCGGGGAGCTGTTTTTT
D gene: -
V gene: TRBV27
clone size: -
J gene: TRBJ2-2

CDR3 protein: CASGEGSTDTQYF
CDR3 DNA: TGCGCCAGCGGGGAGGGGTCGACAGATACGCAGTATTTT
D gene: TRBD2
V gene: TRBV5-1
clone size: -
J gene: TRBJ2-3

CDR3 protein: CASSLRPGGQPQHF
CDR3 DNA: TGTGCCAGCAGCTTGCGACCCGGGGGTCAGCCCCAGCATTTT
D gene: -
V gene: TRBV5-5
clone size: few
J gene: TRBJ1-5

CDR3 protein: CASNQRAQETQYF
CDR3 DNA: TGTGCCAGCAATCAGAGGGCCCAAGAGACCCAGTACTTC
D gene: -
V gene: TRBV14
clone size: -
J gene: TRBJ2-5

CDR3 protein: CASKQGFNTEAFF
CDR3 DNA: TGTGCCAGCAAACAGGGATTTAACACTGAAGCTTTCTTT
D gene: -
V gene: TRBV27
clone size: -
J gene: TRBJ1-1

CDR3 protein: CASSLVRASGIGYEQYF
CDR3 DNA: TGTGCCAGCAGCTTAGTTAGGGCTAGCGGGATAGGCTACGAGCAGTACTTC
D gene: TRBD2
V gene: TRBV7-2
clone size: few
J gene: TRBJ2-7

CDR3 protein: CASSLRTSVTDTQYF
CDR3 DNA: TGTGCCAGCAGTTTGAGGACTAGCGTCACAGATACGCAGTATTTT
D gene: TRBD2
V gene: TRBV27
clone size: -
J gene: TRBJ2-3

CDR3 protein: CASSLSGGREQYF
CDR3 DNA: TGTGCCAGCAGCCTTAGCGGGGGGAGGGAGCAGTACTTC
D gene: TRBD2
V gene: TRBV11-2
clone size: -
J gene: TRBJ2-7

CDR3 protein: CASSAGQGVTDTQYF
CDR3 DNA: TGTGCCAGCAGCGCCGGACAGGGAGTCACAGATACGCAGTATTTT
D gene: TRBD1
V gene: TRBV7-2
clone size: -
J gene: TRBJ2-3

CDR3 protein: CAITVGGEAFF
CDR3 DNA: TGTGCCATCACCGTCGGGGGTGAAGCTTTCTTT
D gene: -
V gene: TRBV10-3
clone size: once
J gene: TRBJ1-1

CDR3 protein: CASSLLARHNEQFF
CDR3 DNA: TGTGCCAGCAGCTTACTAGCGCGGCACAATGAGCAGTTCTTC
D gene: -
V gene: TRBV7-9
clone size: -
J gene: TRBJ2-1

CDR3 protein: CASSPPTGAIPNEQFF
CDR3 DNA: TGTGCCAGCTCACCGCCCACAGGGGCGATACCCAATGAGCAGTTCTTC
D gene: TRBD1
V gene: TRBV18
clone size: -
J gene: TRBJ2-1

CDR3 protein: CAWSADRSGNEKLFF
CDR3 DNA: TGTGCCTGGAGTGCGGACAGGAGTGGTAATGAAAAACTGTTTTTT
D gene: TRBD1
V gene: TRBV30
clone size: -
J gene: TRBJ1-4

CDR3 protein: CASSTQGQGNYEQYF
CDR3 DNA: TGTGCCAGTAGTACCCAAGGACAGGGAAACTACGAGCAGTACTTC
D gene: TRBD1
V gene: TRBV19
clone size: -
J gene: TRBJ2-7

CDR3 protein: CASSLDPGRENEKLFF
CDR3 DNA: TGCGCCAGCAGCTTAGACCCGGGACGGGAGAATGAAAAACTGTTTTTT
D gene: -
V gene: TRBV5-1
clone size: once
J gene: TRBJ1-4

CDR3 protein: CASARGGLAKNIQYF
CDR3 DNA: TGTGCCAGTGCCCGGGGAGGACTAGCCAAAAACATTCAGTACTTC
D gene: -
V gene: TRBV19
clone size: few
J gene: TRBJ2-4

CDR3 protein: CASSLTSGSRHEQFF
CDR3 DNA: TGTGCCAGCAGCTTGACTAGCGGGAGTAGGCATGAGCAGTTCTTC
D gene: TRBD2
V gene: TRBV9
clone size: -
J gene: TRBJ2-1

CDR3 protein: CASGYGSRLNEQFF
CDR3 DNA: TGTGCCAGCGGGTACGGGAGCCGGTTGAATGAGCAGTTCTTC
D gene: -
V gene: TRBV6-5
clone size: -
J gene: TRBJ2-1

CDR3 protein: CASSQEAGLREQYF
CDR3 DNA: TGCGCCAGCAGCCAAGAGGCAGGGCTGCGCGAGCAGTACTTC
D gene: -
V gene: TRBV4-3
clone size: -
J gene: TRBJ2-7

CDR3 protein: CASSQGGGSNTGELFF
CDR3 DNA: TGCGCCAGCAGCCAAGGGGGAGGTTCGAACACCGGGGAGCTGTTTTTT
D gene: -
V gene: TRBV4-1
clone size: once
J gene: TRBJ2-2

CDR3 protein: CASSESLTSTDTQYF
CDR3 DNA: TGTGCCAGCAGTGAATCCCTAACTAGCACAGATACGCAGTATTTT
D gene: -
V gene: TRBV25-1
clone size: -
J gene: TRBJ2-3

CDR3 protein: CASSRGQARREAFF
CDR3 DNA: TGCGCCAGCAGCCGTGGACAGGCACGTAGGGAAGCTTTCTTT
D gene: TRBD1
V gene: TRBV4-3
clone size: -
J gene: TRBJ1-1

CDR3 protein: CASRLFTEAFF
CDR3 DNA: TGTGCCAGCAGACTCTTCACTGAAGCTTTCTTT
D gene: -
V gene: TRBV27
clone size: once
J gene: TRBJ1-1

CDR3 protein: CASSIVSGYSSVGEQFF
CDR3 DNA: TGTGCCAGTAGTATAGTGAGTGGTTATTCCTCCGTCGGTGAGCAGTTCTTC
D gene: -
V gene: TRBV19
clone size: -
J gene: TRBJ2-1

CDR3 protein: CASSLYLTPHEQFF
CDR3 DNA: TGTGCCAGCAGCTTGTACTTAACCCCCCATGAGCAGTTCTTC
D gene: -
V gene: TRBV7-3
clone size: -
J gene: TRBJ2-1

CDR3 protein: CASSEAGQGHGYTF
CDR3 DNA: TGTGCCAGCAGTGAAGCGGGTCAGGGTCATGGCTACACCTTC
D gene: -
V gene: TRBV6-1
clone size: once
J gene: TRBJ1-2

CDR3 protein: CASSKVWYWSSGNTIYF
CDR3 DNA: TGTGCCAGCAGCAAAGTTTGGTATTGGAGCTCTGGAAACACCATATATTTT
D gene: -
V gene: TRBV21-1
clone size: -
J gene: TRBJ1-3

CDR3 protein: CASSPFNSPLHF
CDR3 DNA: TGTGCCAGCAGCCCCTTTAATTCACCCCTCCACTTT
D gene: -
V gene: TRBV7-2
clone size: -
J gene: TRBJ1-6

CDR3 protein: CASSLAGTGNTIYF
CDR3 DNA: TGTGCCAGCAGCTTAGCCGGGACAGGGAACACCATATATTTT
D gene: TRBD1
V gene: TRBV7-2
clone size: -
J gene: TRBJ1-3

CDR3 protein: CAISESDRSYGYTF
CDR3 DNA: TGTGCCATCAGTGAATCCGACAGGTCCTATGGCTACACCTTC
D gene: -
V gene: TRBV10-3
clone size: -
J gene: TRBJ1-2

CDR3 protein: CASRLAHREVRELFF
CDR3 DNA: TGTGCAAGTCGCTTAGCACACCGGGAGGTGCGGGAGCTGTTTTTT
D gene: -
V gene: TRBV12-2
clone size: few
J gene: TRBJ2-2

CDR3 protein: CASSLRGRGTGELFF
CDR3 DNA: TGTGCCAGCAGTTTAAGGGGGAGAGGAACCGGGGAGCTGTTTTTT
D gene: -
V gene: TRBV27
clone size: -
J gene: TRBJ2-2

CDR3 protein: CASAFGGNTEAFF
CDR3 DNA: TGTGCCAGCGCCTTCGGGGGGAACACTGAAGCTTTCTTT
D gene: -
V gene: TRBV9
clone size: -
J gene: TRBJ1-1

CDR3 protein: CASSPGQLSYNEQFF
CDR3 DNA: TGTGCCAGCTCACCAGGGCAGCTCTCCTACAATGAGCAGTTCTTC
D gene: -
V gene: TRBV18
clone size: -
J gene: TRBJ2-1

CDR3 protein: CAICGSECEQYF
CDR3 DNA: TGTGCCATCTGCGGTAGTGAGTGCGAGCAGTACTTC
D gene: -
V gene: TRBV10-3
clone size: -
J gene: TRBJ2-7

CDR3 protein: CASSHPRGGNTEAFF
CDR3 DNA: TGTGCCAGCAGCCACCCTCGGGGGGGGAATACTGAAGCTTTCTTT
D gene: -
V gene: TRBV11-2
clone size: -
J gene: TRBJ1-1

CDR3 protein: CASRTGATSSYNEQFF
CDR3 DNA: TGTGCCAGCAGAACGGGAGCTACAAGCTCCTACAATGAGCAGTTCTTC
D gene: -
V gene: TRBV5-5
clone size: few
J gene: TRBJ2-1

CDR3 protein: CASSLGQGLAGANVLTF
CDR3 DNA: TGTGCCAGCAGCTTGGGACAGGGGCTAGCTGGGGCCAACGTCCTGACTTTC
D gene: TRBD1
V gene: TRBV5-8
clone size: -
J gene: TRBJ2-6

CDR3 protein: CASSAGTEAFF
CDR3 DNA: TGTGCCAGCAGTGCCGGGACAGAAGCTTTCTTT
D gene: -
V gene: TRBV2
clone size: few
J gene: TRBJ1-1

CDR3 protein: CATAASRGAYEQYF
CDR3 DNA: TGTGCCACCGCTGCCAGCCGGGGAGCCTACGAGCAGTACTTC
D gene: -
V gene: TRBV6-1
clone size: few
J gene: TRBJ2-7

CDR3 protein: CASSLEGRGVGKQYF
CDR3 DNA: TGTGCCAGCAGCTTAGAGGGGAGGGGGGTCGGGAAGCAGTACTTC
D gene: -
V gene: TRBV7-2
clone size: -
J gene: TRBJ2-7

CDR3 protein: CASSPSPRGGTDTQYF
CDR3 DNA: TGTGCTAGCAGCCCTAGTCCCAGGGGGGGCACAGATACGCAGTATTTT
D gene: -
V gene: TRBV7-7
clone size: -
J gene: TRBJ2-3

CDR3 protein: CASRAYRVPSYEQYF
CDR3 DNA: TGTGCCAGCAGGGCATACAGGGTTCCTTCCTACGAGCAGTACTTC
D gene: -
V gene: TRBV28
clone size: once
J gene: TRBJ2-7

CDR3 protein: CSVGHDEQYF
CDR3 DNA: TGCAGCGTTGGTCATGACGAGCAGTACTTC
D gene: -
V gene: TRBV29-1
clone size: -
J gene: TRBJ2-7

CDR3 protein: CASSPGTDNYGYTF
CDR3 DNA: TGTGCCAGCAGCCCCGGGACAGACAACTATGGCTACACCTTC
D gene: TRBD1
V gene: TRBV28
clone size: few
J gene: TRBJ1-2

CDR3 protein: CASSLVGGSTYNEQFF
CDR3 DNA: TGCGCCAGCAGCTTGGTTGGGGGCTCGACCTACAATGAGCAGTTCTTC
D gene: -
V gene: TRBV5-1
clone size: -
J gene: TRBJ2-1

CDR3 protein: CASSYGGNSYEQYF
CDR3 DNA: TGTGCCAGCAGTTATGGCGGCAACTCCTACGAGCAGTACTTC
D gene: -
V gene: TRBV6-5
clone size: -
J gene: TRBJ2-7